The T cell receptor beta chain described here comes from a study of blood T cells in healthy people across ages. Overall study: There was about one barcoded beta molecule captured by template switching per two T cells.

This CDR3 is 14 amino acids long. V was shortened by 8 bases and J by 2 bases, with 13 bases between the two germline ends. Germline V gene lookup returns CDR1 MDHEN and CDR2 SYDVKM. Study-level results: It was not known whether donors were CMV positive (a possible confounder of expanded clonotype changes).

Donation came from healthy Caucasian individuals in Russia who were aged 6 to 90. This clonotype occurred once. Its antigen is not known. It was with a sample-barcoded 5' primer and a J-beta primer mix that a second PCR of about 6 to 11 cycles was run. TCRdb called the 5' RACE reads again in MiXCR, with one record for every CDR3 protein. The sample gives approximately 600,000 distinct CDR3 sequences, approximately 59% of which show up once; 30% to 45% is in the top ten. The clonotype comes from a man between 60 and 70 years old in good health. This sequence joins TRBV28 and TRBJ1-5; possibly TRBD1 for D (6 bases). The sequencing input was blood. The CDR3 sequence: CASERGGRNQPQHF. The CDR3, as DNA: TGTGCCAGCGAGAGGGGGGGACGCAATCAGCCCCAGCATTTT.